The present T cell receptor beta chain was sequenced within a study of spatial heterogeneity in lung cancer. Sample time point: sample taken at primary tumor resection. The input material, whole RNA from tumor, nontumor lung or frozen PBMC, was sequenced unsorted. The sample holds a few counts of this clonotype. Trimming at V came to 4 bases and at J to 14 bases, leaving 10 bases not matched to a gene. Germline values: CDR1 SNHLY, CDR2 FYNNEI. This CDR3 is built from 14 residues. TCRdb re-called the 5' RACE reads through MiXCR, storing one row per CDR3 protein. The sample lists roughly 40,000 distinct CDR3 sequences; approximately 7% were seen once.

The receptor was isolated from a female donor with early-stage non-small cell lung cancer. The input for sequencing was PBMCs, taken at surgery. The genes are TRBV2 and TRBJ2-1; TRBD2 matches 11 bases. The chain's CDR3 is CASSGTASGGREFF. The DNA of the CDR3 is TGTGCCAGCAGTGGGACCGCTAGCGGGGGGCGTGAGTTCTTC.